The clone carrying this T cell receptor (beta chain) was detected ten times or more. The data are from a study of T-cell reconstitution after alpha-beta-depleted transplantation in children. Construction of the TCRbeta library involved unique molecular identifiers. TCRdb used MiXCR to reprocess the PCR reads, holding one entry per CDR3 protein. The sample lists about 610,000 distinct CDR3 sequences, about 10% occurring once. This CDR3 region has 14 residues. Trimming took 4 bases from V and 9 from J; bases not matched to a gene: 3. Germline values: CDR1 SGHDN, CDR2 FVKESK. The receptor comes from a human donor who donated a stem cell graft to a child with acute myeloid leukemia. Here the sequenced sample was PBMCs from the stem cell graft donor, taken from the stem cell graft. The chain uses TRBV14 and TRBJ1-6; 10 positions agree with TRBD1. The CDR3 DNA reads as TGTGCCAGCAGCCGGACAGGGGGAATTTCACCCCTCCACTTT. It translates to CASSRTGGISPLHF.